These 6 T cell receptor beta chains share one sample of origin, sequenced in a study of blood T cells in healthy people across ages (dated by TCRdb to between 2015 and 2016). Preparation of the library involved 5' RACE. Sequencing was performed on an Illumina HiSeq 2500. A second PCR of roughly 7 to 12 cycles was run with a J-beta primer mix and a sample-barcoded 5' primer. The public reads were reprocessed in TCRdb via fastp at Q25 and MiXCR, keeping in-frame beta chains. One record per CDR3 amino acid sequence lists the most common genes and DNA. The sample table contains a few hundred thousand distinct CDR3 sequences; only one count was recorded for 45% to 60% of them. The top ten constitute 51% of the sample. The sequencing sample was made of blood. These TCRs come from a man aged 60 to 75 in good health.

This clonotype was seen many times. The V gene is TRBV11-1, the J gene TRBJ2-6; no firm D call. V was pared by 2 bases and J by 4 bases, with 9 bases between. Germline V gives CDR1 SGHAT, CDR2 FQDESV (reference sequence). The CDR3 contains 15 residues. The CDR3 loop reads CASSLSVSGANVLTF. The DNA of the CDR3 is TGTGCCAGCAGCTTAAGTGTATCCGGGGCCAACGTCCTGACTTTC. The variable domain in full, completed from reference TRBV11-1 and TRBJ2-6, reads EAEVAQSPRYKITEKSQAVAFWCDPISGHATLYWYRQILGQGPELLVQFQDESVVDDSQLPKDRFSAERLKGVDSTLKIQPAELGDSAMYLCASSLSVSGANVLTFGAGSRLTVL.

The rearrangement links TRBV6-5 to TRBJ1-6, with no clear D. The CDR3 has 14 amino acids. Germline V gene sequence: CDR1 MNHEY, CDR2 SVGAGI. V was pared by 6 bases and J by 9 bases, with 15 bases between. CDR3 in DNA: TGTGCCAGCAGAGAAGGAAGACGGTCTTCACCCCTCCACTTT. Amino acid sequence: CASREGRRSSPLHF.

A few counts support this clonotype. J is TRBJ2-1 and V is TRBV19; the D call may be TRBD1 or TRBD2 (5 bases each). The CDR3 covers 14 residues. The V gene lost 8 bases and the J gene lost 8 bases, with 19 bases spanning the gap. Per germline, CDR1 LNHDA and CDR2 SQIVND (reference sequence). The CDR3 loop is CASRGAARWDEQFF. The DNA of the CDR3 is TGTGCCAGTCGAGGGGCAGCCCGATGGGATGAGCAGTTCTTC. Full variable domain (rest looked up from reference TRBV19 and TRBJ2-1): DGGITQSPKYLFRKEGQNVTLSCEQNLNHDAMYWYRQDPGQGLRLIYYSQIVNDFQKGDIAEGYSVSREKKESFPLTVTSAQKNPTAFYLCASRGAARWDEQFFGPGTRLTVL.

This clonotype was seen a handful of times. This chain joins TRBV6-2 or TRBV6-3 and TRBJ2-7; no clear D. With the DNA end fitting TRBJ2-5 better, the J assignment may be wrong. Germline V lookup: CDR1 MNHEY, CDR2 SVGEGT. The CDR3 has 11 amino acids. The CDR3 spells CASSYEETQYF. The CDR3 nucleotides are TGTGCCAGCAGTTACGAGGAGACCCAGTACTTC.

The chain uses TRBV12-3 or TRBV12-4 and TRBJ1-2; D is uncertain. This CDR3 contains 12 residues. The germline V and J ends were trimmed by 6 bases and 4 bases, with 9 bases remaining between them. This CDR3 reads CASSFDIYGYTF. CDR3 coding DNA: TGTGCCAGCAGCTTCGACATCTATGGCTACACCTTC.

The chain recombines TRBV2 with TRBJ2-1; D tentatively fits TRBD1 or TRBD2 (5 bases each). CDR1 is SNHLY, CDR2 FYNNEI, per germline. Trimming cost V 4 bases and J 6 bases, with 16 bases left between them. The CDR3 covers 15 residues. CDR3 nucleotides: TGTGCCAGCAGTGTACGTCGGGGCTTGGGCAATGAGCAGTTCTTC. Its protein is CASSVRRGLGNEQFF.